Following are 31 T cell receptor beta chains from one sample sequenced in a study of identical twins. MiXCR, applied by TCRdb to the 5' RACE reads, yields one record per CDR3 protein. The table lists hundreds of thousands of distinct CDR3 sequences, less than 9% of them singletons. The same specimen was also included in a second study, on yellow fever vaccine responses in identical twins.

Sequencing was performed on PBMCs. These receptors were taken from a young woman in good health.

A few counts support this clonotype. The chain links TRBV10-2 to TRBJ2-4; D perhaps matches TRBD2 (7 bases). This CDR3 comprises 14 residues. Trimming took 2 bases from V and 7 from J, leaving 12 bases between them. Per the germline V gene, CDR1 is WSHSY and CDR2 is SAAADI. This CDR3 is CASSEGGGGNIQYF. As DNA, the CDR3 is TGCGCCAGCAGTGAGGGGGGGGGCGGTAACATTCAGTACTTC.

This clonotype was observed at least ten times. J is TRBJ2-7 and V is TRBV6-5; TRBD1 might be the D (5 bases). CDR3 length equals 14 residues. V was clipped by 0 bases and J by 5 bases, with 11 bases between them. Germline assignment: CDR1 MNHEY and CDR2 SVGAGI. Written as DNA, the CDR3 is TGTGCCAGCAGTTACTCCCCGTGGGGCAACGAGCAGTACGTC. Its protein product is CASSYSPWGNEQYV.

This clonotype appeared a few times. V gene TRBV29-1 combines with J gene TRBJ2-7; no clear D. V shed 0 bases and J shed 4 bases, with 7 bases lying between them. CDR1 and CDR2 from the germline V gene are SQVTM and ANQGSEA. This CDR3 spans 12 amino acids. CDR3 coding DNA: TGCAGCGTTGAAGACTTTCAGTACGAGCAGTACTTC. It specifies CSVEDFQYEQYF.

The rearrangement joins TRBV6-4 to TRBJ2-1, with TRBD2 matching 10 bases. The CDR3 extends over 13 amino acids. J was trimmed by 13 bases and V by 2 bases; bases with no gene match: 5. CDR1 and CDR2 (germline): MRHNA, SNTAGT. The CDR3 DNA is TGTGCCAGCAGTGACAGCCTAGCGGGGGCCCAGTTCTTC. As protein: CASSDSLAGAQFF.

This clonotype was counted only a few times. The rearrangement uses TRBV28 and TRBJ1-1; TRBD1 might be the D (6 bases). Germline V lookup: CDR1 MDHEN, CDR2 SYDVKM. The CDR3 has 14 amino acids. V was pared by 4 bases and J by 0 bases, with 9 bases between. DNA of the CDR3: TGTGCCAGCAGTTGGGGACAAATGAACACTGAAGCTTTCTTT. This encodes CASSWGQMNTEAFF.

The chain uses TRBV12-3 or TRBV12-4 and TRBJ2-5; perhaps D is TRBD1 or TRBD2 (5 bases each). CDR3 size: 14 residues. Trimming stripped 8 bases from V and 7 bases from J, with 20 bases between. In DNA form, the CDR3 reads TGTGCCAGCCGTACGAGTGGGACGCGAGGGACCCAGTACTTC. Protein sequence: CASRTSGTRGTQYF.

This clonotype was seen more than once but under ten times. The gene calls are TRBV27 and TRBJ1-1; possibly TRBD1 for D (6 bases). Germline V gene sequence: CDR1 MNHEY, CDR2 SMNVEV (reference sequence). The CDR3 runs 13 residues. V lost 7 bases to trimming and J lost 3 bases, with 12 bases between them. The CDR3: CASTGQSDTEAFF. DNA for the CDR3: TGTGCCAGCACCGGACAGTCAGACACTGAAGCTTTCTTT.

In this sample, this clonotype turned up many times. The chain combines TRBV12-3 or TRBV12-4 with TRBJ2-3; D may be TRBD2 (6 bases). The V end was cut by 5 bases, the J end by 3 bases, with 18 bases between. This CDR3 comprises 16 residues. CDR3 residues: CASSPDLLAGTDTQYF. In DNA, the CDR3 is TGTGCCAGCAGTCCCGACTTACTAGCTGGGACAGATACGCAGTATTTT.

The chain's CDR3 is CASSPSSILTDTQYF. For the CDR3, the DNA is TGTGCCAGCTCACCATCGTCAATCCTCACAGATACGCAGTATTTT. The chain recombines TRBV18 with TRBJ2-3; D is unresolved. This CDR3 is built from 15 residues. Germline V gene sequence: CDR1 KGHSH, CDR2 LQKENI. V gave up 2 bases and J gave up 2 bases, with 11 bases separating them.

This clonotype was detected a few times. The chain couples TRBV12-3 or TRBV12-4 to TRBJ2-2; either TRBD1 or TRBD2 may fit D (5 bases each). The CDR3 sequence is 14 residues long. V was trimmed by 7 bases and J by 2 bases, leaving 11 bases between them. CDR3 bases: TGTGCCAGCACTTCGGGGCTAAACACCGGGGAGCTGTTTTTT. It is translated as CASTSGLNTGELFF.

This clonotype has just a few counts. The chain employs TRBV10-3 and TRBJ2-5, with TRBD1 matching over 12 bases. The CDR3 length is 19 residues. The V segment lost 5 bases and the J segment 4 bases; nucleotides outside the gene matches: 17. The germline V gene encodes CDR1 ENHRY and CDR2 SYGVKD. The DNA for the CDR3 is TGTGCCATCAGTCCCCAAGATGCAAGCGGGACAGGGGGCCGAGAGACCCAGTACTTC. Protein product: CAISPQDASGTGGRETQYF.

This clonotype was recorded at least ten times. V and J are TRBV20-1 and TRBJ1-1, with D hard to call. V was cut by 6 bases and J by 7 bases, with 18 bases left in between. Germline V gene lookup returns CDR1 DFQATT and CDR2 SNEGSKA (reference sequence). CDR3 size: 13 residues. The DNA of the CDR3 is TGCAGTGCGTATCTAAGATGGGAGGGTGAAGCTTTCTTT. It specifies CSAYLRWEGEAFF.

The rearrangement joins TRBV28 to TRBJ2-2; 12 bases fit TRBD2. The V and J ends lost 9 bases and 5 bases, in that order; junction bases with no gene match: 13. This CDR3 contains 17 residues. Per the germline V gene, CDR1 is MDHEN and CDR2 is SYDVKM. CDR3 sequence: CASSPRRLAGETGELFF. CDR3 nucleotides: TGTGCCAGTAGTCCGCGACGACTAGCGGGAGAAACCGGGGAGCTGTTTTTT.

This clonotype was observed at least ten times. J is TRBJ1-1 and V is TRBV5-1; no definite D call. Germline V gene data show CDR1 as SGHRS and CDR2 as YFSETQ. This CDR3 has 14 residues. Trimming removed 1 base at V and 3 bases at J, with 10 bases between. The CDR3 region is CASSLWGFDTEAFF. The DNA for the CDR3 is TGCGCCAGCAGCTTGTGGGGTTTTGACACTGAAGCTTTCTTT.

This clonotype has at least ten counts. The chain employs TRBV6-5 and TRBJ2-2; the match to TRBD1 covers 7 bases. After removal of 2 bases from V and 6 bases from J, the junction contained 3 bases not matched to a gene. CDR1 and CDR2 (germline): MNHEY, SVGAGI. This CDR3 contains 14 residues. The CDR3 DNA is TGTGCCAGCAGTTACATAGGGGGCCCCGGGGAGCTGTTTTTT. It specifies CASSYIGGPGELFF.

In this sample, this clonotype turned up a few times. For the CDR3, the DNA is TGTGCCAGCAGCTTACCCGGGACAGGGGTATACGAGCAGTACTTC. Translation: CASSLPGTGVYEQYF. The chain is built from TRBV7-9 and TRBJ2-7; 10 positions match TRBD1. The ends lost 2 bases at V and 4 bases at J; junction bases unmatched: 5. This CDR3 is built from 15 residues. CDR1 and CDR2 (germline): SEHNR, FQNEAQ (reference sequence).

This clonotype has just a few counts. CDR3 amino acids: CASSAGVGDSYEQYF. CDR3 sequence (DNA): TGTGCCAGCAGTGCAGGGGTAGGGGACTCCTACGAGCAGTACTTC. This rearrangement joins TRBV2 to TRBJ2-7; D is possibly TRBD1 (6 bases). The germline V and J ends were trimmed by 4 bases and 0 bases, with 13 bases remaining between them. Per the germline V gene, CDR1 is SNHLY and CDR2 is FYNNEI. The CDR3 sequence is 15 residues long.

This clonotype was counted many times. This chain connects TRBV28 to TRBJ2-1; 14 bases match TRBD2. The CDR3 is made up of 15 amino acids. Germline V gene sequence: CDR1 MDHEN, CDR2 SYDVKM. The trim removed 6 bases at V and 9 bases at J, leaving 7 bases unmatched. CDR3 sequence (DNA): TGTGCCAGCAGCGAGGGACTAGCGGGAGATCGTGAGCAGTTCTTC. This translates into CASSEGLAGDREQFF.

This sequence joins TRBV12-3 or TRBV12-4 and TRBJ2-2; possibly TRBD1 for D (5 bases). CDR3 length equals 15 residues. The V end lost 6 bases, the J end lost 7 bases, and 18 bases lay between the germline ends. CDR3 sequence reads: CASRRRVIGVGELFF. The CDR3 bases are TGTGCCAGCAGACGCAGGGTGATTGGTGTCGGGGAGCTGTTTTTT.

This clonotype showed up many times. CDR3 residues: CASSGDPHSSYNEQFF. The CDR3 DNA follows: TGTGCCAGCAGCGGGGACCCTCACAGCTCCTACAATGAGCAGTTCTTC. V is TRBV9 and J is TRBJ2-1; D may be TRBD1 or TRBD2 (5 bases each). The CDR3 consists of 16 residues. Deletions cut 3 bases from V and 0 bases from J, with 13 bases between. Per germline, CDR1 SGDLS and CDR2 YYNGEE.

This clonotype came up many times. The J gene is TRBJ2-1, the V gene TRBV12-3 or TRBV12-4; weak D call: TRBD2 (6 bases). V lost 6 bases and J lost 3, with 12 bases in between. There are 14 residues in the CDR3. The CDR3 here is CASRSPSVYNEQFF. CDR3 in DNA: TGTGCCAGCAGGTCTCCTAGCGTCTACAATGAGCAGTTCTTC.

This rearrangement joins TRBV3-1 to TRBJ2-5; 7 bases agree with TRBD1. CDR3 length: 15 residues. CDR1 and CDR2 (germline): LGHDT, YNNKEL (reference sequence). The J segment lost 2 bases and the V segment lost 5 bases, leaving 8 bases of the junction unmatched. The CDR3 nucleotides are TGTGCCAGCAGCAAAGGGGGCTGGTCGCAAGAGACCCAGTACTTC. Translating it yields CASSKGGWSQETQYF.

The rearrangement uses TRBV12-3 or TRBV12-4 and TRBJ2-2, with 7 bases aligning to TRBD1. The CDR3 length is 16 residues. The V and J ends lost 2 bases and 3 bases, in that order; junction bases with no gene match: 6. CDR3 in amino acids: CASSLTTGIDTGELFF. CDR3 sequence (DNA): TGTGCCAGCAGTTTAACGACAGGGATTGACACCGGGGAGCTGTTTTTT.

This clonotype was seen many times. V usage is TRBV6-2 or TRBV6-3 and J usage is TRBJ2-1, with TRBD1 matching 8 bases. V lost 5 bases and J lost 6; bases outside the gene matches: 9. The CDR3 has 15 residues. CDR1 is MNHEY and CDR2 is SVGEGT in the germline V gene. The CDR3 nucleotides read TGTGCCAGCAGTACCGGGACAGGAGGGTCCAATGAGCAGTTCTTC. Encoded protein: CASSTGTGGSNEQFF.

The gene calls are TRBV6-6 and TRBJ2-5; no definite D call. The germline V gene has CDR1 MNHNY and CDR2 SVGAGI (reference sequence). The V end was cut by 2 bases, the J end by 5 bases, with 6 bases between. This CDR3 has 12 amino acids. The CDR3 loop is CASSYTAETQYF. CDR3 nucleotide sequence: TGTGCCAGCAGTTACACTGCGGAGACCCAGTACTTC.

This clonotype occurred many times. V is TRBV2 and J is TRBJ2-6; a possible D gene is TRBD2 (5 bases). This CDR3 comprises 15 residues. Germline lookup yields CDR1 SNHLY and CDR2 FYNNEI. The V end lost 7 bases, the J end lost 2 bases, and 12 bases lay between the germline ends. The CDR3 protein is CASKPRGTGANVLTF. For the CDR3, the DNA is TGTGCCAGCAAACCTCGGGGAACTGGGGCCAACGTCCTGACTTTC. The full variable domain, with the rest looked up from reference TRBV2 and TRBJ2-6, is EPEVTQTPSHQVTQMGQEVILRCVPISNHLYFYWYRQILGQKVEFLVSFYNNEISEKSEIFDDQFSVERPDGSNFTLKIRSTKLEDSAMYFCASKPRGTGANVLTFGAGSRLTVL.

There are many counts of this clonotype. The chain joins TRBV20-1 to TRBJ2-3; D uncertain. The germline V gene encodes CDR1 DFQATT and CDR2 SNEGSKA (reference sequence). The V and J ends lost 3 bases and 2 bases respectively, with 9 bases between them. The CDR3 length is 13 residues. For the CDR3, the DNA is TGCAGTGCTAGTGGGCCGGTCACAGATACGCAGTATTTT. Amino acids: CSASGPVTDTQYF.

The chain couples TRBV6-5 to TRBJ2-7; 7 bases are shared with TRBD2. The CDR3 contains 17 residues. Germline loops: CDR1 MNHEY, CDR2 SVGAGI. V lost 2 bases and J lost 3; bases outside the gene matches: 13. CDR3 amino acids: CASSYLRPAGTNYEQYF. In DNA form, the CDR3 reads TGTGCCAGCAGTTACCTCAGACCAGCGGGGACTAACTACGAGCAGTACTTC.

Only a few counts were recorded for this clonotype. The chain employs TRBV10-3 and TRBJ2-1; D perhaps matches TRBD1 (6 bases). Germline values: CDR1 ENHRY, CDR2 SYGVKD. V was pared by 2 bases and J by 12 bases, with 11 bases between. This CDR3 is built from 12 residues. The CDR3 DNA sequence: TGTGCCATCAGTGAGGGGGGCCTTGGGCAGTTCTTC. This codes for CAISEGGLGQFF.

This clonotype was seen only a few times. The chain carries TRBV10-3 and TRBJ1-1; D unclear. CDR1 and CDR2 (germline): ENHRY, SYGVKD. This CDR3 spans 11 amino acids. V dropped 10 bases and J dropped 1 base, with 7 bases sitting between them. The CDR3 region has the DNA TGTGCCAGCCAGTCGAACACTGAAGCTTTCTTT. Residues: CASQSNTEAFF.

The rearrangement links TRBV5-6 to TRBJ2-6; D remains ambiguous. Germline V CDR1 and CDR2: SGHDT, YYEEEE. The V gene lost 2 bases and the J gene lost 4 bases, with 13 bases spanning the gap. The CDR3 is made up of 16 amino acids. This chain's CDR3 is CASSFKSGAGANVLTF. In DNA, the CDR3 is TGTGCCAGCAGCTTCAAGTCGGGCGCCGGGGCCAACGTCCTGACTTTC.